This T cell receptor (beta chain) was documented in a study of T cell responses to AZD1222 COVID-19 vaccine. Clones were read by immunoSEQ multiplex PCR, and TCRdb kept only the in-frame ones, dropping some. The table has about 110,000 clones, approximately 89% seen once. The CDR3 totals 14 residues. The germline V gene has CDR1 WNHNN and CDR2 SYGVQD (reference sequence). Trimming took off 2 bases at V and 0 bases at J, with 6 bases between the two ends. This clone was detected once. The J gene is TRBJ2-3, the V gene TRBV10-1; D not resolved. This sample comprised peripheral blood, obtained on day 0 of MenACWY control vaccination. The sequence was collected from an adult in good health. The CDR3 sequence is CASSEGESTDTQYF. As DNA, the CDR3 is TGCGCCAGCAGTGAGGGGGAAAGCACAGATACGCAGTATTTT.